A single sample is the source of the 19 T cell receptor beta chains below, sequenced in a study of shared clonotypes between healthy human individuals. Only in-frame clones appear in the TCRdb table, and some are missing; sequencing was by immunoSEQ multiplex PCR. The table has around 510,000 clones, around 96% seen once. Material for sequencing was naive CD4+ T cells sorted from blood. Subset described: CD45RA+ positively selected. The receptors were gathered from a woman aged 25 to 39 in good health.

This clone was seen only once. The chain has TRBV19 and TRBJ1-2, with D tentatively TRBD1 (6 bases). The CDR3 has 14 amino acids. Deletions cut 6 bases from V and 6 bases from J, with 17 bases between. Germline V gene data show CDR1 as LNHDA and CDR2 as SQIVND (reference sequence). The DNA of the CDR3 is TGTGCCAGTAGCAGAGGACAGCCTTTCGATGGCTACACCTTC. This sequence encodes CASSRGQPFDGYTF.

This sequence joins TRBV28 and TRBJ2-5, with 9 nucleotides matching TRBD2. The assigned J gene may be wrong: the sequence end matches TRBJ2-7 better. Germline V gene data show CDR1 as MDHEN and CDR2 as SYDVKM. CDR3 length: 15 residues. CDR3 loop: CASSANSGSSYEQYF. The CDR3 DNA reads as TGTGCCAGCAGTGCCAATAGCGGGAGTAGCTACGAGCAGTACTTC.

The J gene is TRBJ2-2, the V gene TRBV30, with 7 bases lining up with TRBD1. The CDR3 spans 14 residues. CDR1 and CDR2 from the germline V gene are GTSNPN and SVGIG (reference sequence). V gave up 5 bases and J gave up 4 bases; unmatched junction bases: 7. The CDR3 sequence: CAWSRGGPTGELFF. The CDR3 nucleotides are TGTGCCTGGTCCCGAGGGGGCCCCACCGGGGAGCTGTTTTTT.

The chain couples TRBV19 to TRBJ2-6, with unresolved D. Germline CDR1 and CDR2: LNHDA and SQIVND (reference sequence). V shed 4 bases and J shed 4 bases, with 11 bases lying between them. This CDR3 contains 15 residues. The chain's CDR3 is CASSRAASGANVLTF. The CDR3 nucleotides are TGTGCCAGTAGTAGGGCGGCATCCGGGGCCAACGTCCTGACTTTC.

The table lists this clone with a few counts. The rearrangement joins TRBV7-9 to TRBJ1-1, with a weak D call TRBD1 (5 bases). Germline V CDR1 and CDR2: SEHNR, FQNEAQ (reference sequence). This CDR3 is 17 amino acids long. V dropped 5 bases and J dropped 1 base, with 20 bases sitting between them. This chain's CDR3 is CASSPVGTREGNTEAFF. As DNA, the CDR3 is TGTGCCAGCAGCCCAGTTGGGACCCGGGAGGGGAACACTGAAGCTTTCTTT. The variable domain in full, completed from reference TRBV7-9 and TRBJ1-1, reads DTGVSQNPRHKITKRGQNVTFRCDPISEHNRLYWYRQTLGQGPEFLTYFQNEAQLEKSRLLSDRFSAERPKGSFSTLEIQRTEQGDSAMYLCASSPVGTREGNTEAFFGQGTRLTVV.

The rearrangement links TRBV27 to TRBJ2-7; 11 bases align to TRBD2. The CDR3 extends over 15 amino acids. The germline V gene has CDR1 MNHEY and CDR2 SMNVEV (reference sequence). With 1 base clipped from V and 6 bases from J, the junction kept 5 bases outside the gene matches. CDR3 sequence reads: CASSLYALAGGEQYF. The CDR3 DNA reads TGTGCCAGCAGTTTATATGCCCTAGCGGGAGGCGAGCAGTACTTC.

The chain recombines TRBV29-1 with TRBJ2-7; tentative D call: TRBD2 (6 bases). V was clipped by 4 bases and J by 3 bases, with 13 bases between them. CDR3 length equals 13 residues. CDR1 and CDR2 from the germline V gene are SQVTM and ANQGSEA. The CDR3 sequence: CSVGGLGGYEQYF. The CDR3 coding sequence is TGCAGCGTTGGGGGCCTCGGGGGCTACGAGCAGTACTTC.

A word on this clone: The same CDR3 also results from other DNA sequences found in this sample. V and J are TRBV28 and TRBJ2-3; D remains ambiguous. Trimming pared 4 bases from V and 6 bases from J, leaving 5 bases between. Germline values: CDR1 MDHEN, CDR2 SYDVKM. The CDR3 consists of 11 residues. DNA of the CDR3: TGTGCCAGCAGTTCTCGGGATACGCAGTATTTT. Residues: CASSSRDTQYF. The full variable domain, in which reference TRBV28 and TRBJ2-3 provide the parts outside the CDR3, is DVKVTQSSRYLVKRTGEKVFLECVQDMDHENMFWYRQDPGLGLRLIYFSYDVKMKEKGDIPEGYSVSREKKERFSLILESASTNQTSMYLCASSSRDTQYFGPGTRLTVL.

The chain carries TRBV2 and TRBJ2-7, with D possibly being TRBD2 (6 bases). Germline assignment: CDR1 SNHLY and CDR2 FYNNEI. The germline V and J ends were trimmed by 6 bases and 4 bases, with 16 bases remaining between them. This CDR3 is 14 amino acids long. The CDR3 is CASRGGSGLYEQYF. The CDR3 coding sequence is TGTGCCAGCAGAGGCGGTAGCGGACTTTACGAGCAGTACTTC.

The chain uses TRBV10-1 and TRBJ2-1; D is uncertain. Germline V gene data show CDR1 as WNHNN and CDR2 as SYGVQD (reference sequence). This CDR3 comprises 15 residues. V was cut by 7 bases and J by 0 bases, with 13 bases left in between. CDR3 protein: CASNRVGRSYNEQFF. The CDR3 DNA reads as TGCGCCAGCAACCGGGTCGGTCGCTCCTACAATGAGCAGTTCTTC.

This clone was seen just once. This chain uses TRBV6-5 with TRBJ1-2; 8 bases are a match to TRBD1. J lost 6 bases, V lost 7 bases, and 10 bases had no gene match. The CDR3 consists of 14 residues. The germline V gene encodes CDR1 MNHEY and CDR2 SVGAGI. CDR3 sequence reads: CASNQKAGGNGYTF. The CDR3 DNA sequence: TGTGCCAGCAACCAGAAAGCAGGGGGCAATGGCTACACCTTC.

This rearrangement joins TRBV19 to TRBJ2-1; D gene unclear. Germline V CDR1 and CDR2: LNHDA, SQIVND (reference sequence). This CDR3 is built from 16 residues. The V end lost 7 bases, the J end lost 4 bases, and 20 bases lay between the germline ends. The CDR3 is CASTPRTGEFYNEQFF. CDR3 DNA: TGTGCCAGTACACCTCGGACGGGTGAATTTTACAATGAGCAGTTCTTC.

This chain uses TRBV6-5 with TRBJ1-2; possibly TRBD1 for D (6 bases). The germline V gene has CDR1 MNHEY and CDR2 SVGAGI. The CDR3 covers 15 residues. Trimming took off 0 bases at V and 4 bases at J, with 12 bases between the two ends. CDR3 sequence: CASSYSYDRTYGYTF. As DNA, the CDR3 is TGTGCCAGCAGTTACTCGTATGACAGGACCTATGGCTACACCTTC.

The gene calls are TRBV27 and TRBJ2-5; D is possibly TRBD1 (6 bases). This CDR3 region has 18 residues. CDR1 is MNHEY and CDR2 is SMNVEV in the germline V gene (reference sequence). V lost 4 bases, J lost 0 bases, and 21 bases lay in between. CDR3 region: CASSSLTGTTHHQETQYF. CDR3 in DNA: TGTGCCAGCAGTTCGTTGACAGGAACGACCCACCACCAAGAGACCCAGTACTTC.

The chain has TRBV7-9 and TRBJ2-7, with 7 bases aligning to TRBD1. Trimming removed 5 bases from V and 0 bases from J; junction bases left unmatched: 7. Germline CDR1 and CDR2: SEHNR and FQNEAQ (reference sequence). The CDR3 sequence is 15 residues long. The CDR3, as DNA: TGTGCCAGCAGCGACGACAGGGCTAACTCCTACGAGCAGTACTTC. It is translated as CASSDDRANSYEQYF.

The CDR3 loop is CASSYLGGYNEQFF. DNA of the CDR3: TGTGCCAGCAGTTACTTGGGGGGCTACAATGAGCAGTTCTTC. V and J are TRBV6-5 and TRBJ2-1; D is possibly TRBD2 (6 bases). With 1 base removed from V and 3 bases from J, the gap between germline ends came to 7 bases. CDR1 is MNHEY and CDR2 is SVGAGI in the germline V gene. This CDR3 has 14 residues.

This rearrangement joins TRBV19 to TRBJ2-2, with D perhaps matching TRBD1 or TRBD2 (5 bases each). Trimming took off 3 bases at V and 3 bases at J, with 8 bases between the two ends. CDR3 size: 14 residues. Germline lookup yields CDR1 LNHDA and CDR2 SQIVND (reference sequence). In DNA, the CDR3 is TGTGCCAGTAGTATGGGGGTGCACACCGGGGAGCTGTTTTTT. Translating gives CASSMGVHTGELFF.

This chain connects TRBV5-4 to TRBJ2-1, with D hard to call. The CDR3 runs to 14 residues. V lost 0 bases, J lost 5 bases, and 9 bases lay in between. CDR1 and CDR2 (germline): SGHNT, YYREEE (reference sequence). CDR3 DNA sequence: TGTGCCAGCAGCTTGGCCTCGCCCGACAATGAGCAGTTCTTC. It yields the protein CASSLASPDNEQFF.

This clone was detected once. The chain combines TRBV7-9 with TRBJ2-2, with 8 bases aligning to TRBD2. CDR3 length: 15 residues. V lost 7 bases, J lost 4 bases, and 8 bases stayed unmatched. Germline V gene data show CDR1 as SEHNR and CDR2 as FQNEAQ (reference sequence). This chain's CDR3 is CASNPGTSSTGELFF. CDR3 bases: TGTGCCAGCAACCCCGGGACTAGTAGCACCGGGGAGCTGTTTTTT.